This record looks at one TCR beta chain sequence and its context. With V trimmed by 3 bases and J by 5 bases, 3 bases remained unmatched. Germline values: CDR1 MGHRA, CDR2 YSYEKL. The CDR3 loop spans 15 amino acids. This sample is drawn from a study of blood T cell repertoires in COVID-19. Study details: The analysed material was cDNA or gDNA that came from T cells, B-cell-depleted T cells, or PBMCs.

Per the authors' pipeline: Estimated nucleated cell counts came from reference gene primer amplification. This table comes from immunoSEQ multiplex PCR, and its TCRdb copy is limited to in-frame clones, with some not included. The DNA gave D and trimming, while V, J and clone size come from that table. The sample has around 140,000 clones; 86% are singletons. The sequenced material came from peripheral blood. The TCR was taken from a woman in her sixties or seventies with acute or convalescent COVID-19. J is TRBJ2-1 and V is TRBV4-1; 11 bases line up with TRBD2. The CDR3 region has the DNA TGCGCCAGCAGCCAGACTAGCGGGAACCACAATGAGCAGTTCTTC. This encodes CASSQTSGNHNEQFF.